The following is a T cell receptor beta chain sequence with its context. The antigen is not known. These data belong to a study of T cell responses to AZD1222 COVID-19 vaccine. Overall study findings and caveats: After the peak T cell response, and only then, were repertoires sampled.

Sequencing was performed with immunoSEQ multiplex PCR; in TCRdb, only in-frame clones are kept and a portion is missing. In the table there are 120,000 or so clones, 88% of which are singletons. Trimming took off 4 bases at V and 6 bases at J, with 13 bases between the two ends. Germline-derived CDR1 and CDR2 are SGDLS and YYNGEE. The CDR3 is 13 residues long. The material was peripheral blood, obtained 28 days after the second AZD1222 dose. This sequence originates from an adult who received the AZD1222 COVID-19 vaccine. This chain connects TRBV9 to TRBJ1-2; D is possibly TRBD1 (6 bases). DNA for the CDR3: TGTGCCAGCAGCCCACAGGGAGTTAATGGCTACACCTTC. Its translation: CASSPQGVNGYTF.